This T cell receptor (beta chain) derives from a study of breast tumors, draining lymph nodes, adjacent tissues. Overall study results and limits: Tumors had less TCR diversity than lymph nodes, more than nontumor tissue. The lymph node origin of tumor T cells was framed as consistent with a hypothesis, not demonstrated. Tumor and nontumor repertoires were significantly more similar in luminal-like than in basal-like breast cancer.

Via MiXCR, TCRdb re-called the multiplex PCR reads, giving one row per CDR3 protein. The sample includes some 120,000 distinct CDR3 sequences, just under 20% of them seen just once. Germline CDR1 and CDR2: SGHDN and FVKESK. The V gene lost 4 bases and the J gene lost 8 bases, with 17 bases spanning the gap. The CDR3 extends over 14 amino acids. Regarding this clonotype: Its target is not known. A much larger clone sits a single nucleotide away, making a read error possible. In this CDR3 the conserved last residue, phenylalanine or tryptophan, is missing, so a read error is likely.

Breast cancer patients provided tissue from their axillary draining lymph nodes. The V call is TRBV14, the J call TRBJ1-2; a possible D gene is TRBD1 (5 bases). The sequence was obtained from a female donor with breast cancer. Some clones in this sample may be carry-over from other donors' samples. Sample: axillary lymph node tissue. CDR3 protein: CASSPQGRVAGYTS. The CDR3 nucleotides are TGTGCCAGCAGCCCCCAGGGCAGGGTGGCCGGCTACACCTCC.